This record concerns one TCR beta chain sequence. Assay used: immunoSEQ multiplex PCR; TCRdb lists only in-frame clones, some missing. This table holds some 510,000 clones, 88% found once. CDR1 SQVTM and CDR2 ANQGSEA come from the germline V gene. The CDR3 has 14 amino acids. V lost 4 bases and J 0 bases, leaving 10 bases between the germline ends. This sample was included in a study of blood T cell repertoires in COVID-19. Recruits, aged about 18 to 95 years, lived in some 25 US areas. Cohorts were determined from participant-reported clinical history. Donors in Cohort 3 who had recovered were those with two negative PCRs, healthcare professional clearance, or resolution of their symptoms.

Sequencing was carried out using PBMCs or T cells enriched from blood (not recorded which). This clonotype originated in a woman aged 40 to 55 who had recovered from COVID-19. The chain employs TRBV29-1 and TRBJ2-4; the D gene is possibly TRBD1 (5 bases). CDR3 nucleotides: TGCAGCGTTGGGGGCCGCCTAGCCAAAAACATTCAGTACTTC. Amino acid sequence: CSVGGRLAKNIQYF. Drawing the rest from reference TRBV29-1 and TRBJ2-4, the complete variable domain is SAVISQKPSRDICQRGTSLTIQCQVDSQVTMMFWYRQQPGQSLTLIATANQGSEATYESGFVIDKFPISRPNLTFSTLTVSNMSPEDSSIYLCSVGGRLAKNIQYFGAGTRLSVL.